A selection of T cell receptor beta chains follows, all from one sample in a study of blood T cell repertoires in COVID-19. Using immunoSEQ multiplex PCR, the repertoire was profiled, and TCRdb retains in-frame clones only, with some absent. The sample records about 130,000 clones, under 85% being singletons. The source material was peripheral blood. The receptors come from a man in his 60s with acute or convalescent COVID-19. Both conserved end residues are part of each CDR3. The D gene is left open where the match is weak. Part of the rows lack a size; the others show once, few, many or a class for expanded clones.

v_call	clone_size	j_call	d_call	cdr3_length	cdr3_aa	cdr3_nt
TRBV27	.	TRBJ2-3	.	13	CASSLSGGRAAFF	TGTGCCAGCAGTTTATCAGGGGGACGGGCAGCTTTTTTT
TRBV6-2/TRBV6-3	.	TRBJ1-2	.	12	CASSEGTPLYTF	TGTGCCAGCAGTGAGGGGACACCCCTCTACACCTTC
TRBV4-1	.	TRBJ2-2	TRBD2	17	CASSQDSWEGGTGELFF	TGCGCCAGCAGCCAAGATTCGTGGGAGGGAGGTACCGGGGAGCTGTTTTTT
TRBV10-3	few	TRBJ1-1	TRBD1	15	CAISEMETGYTEAFF	TGTGCCATCAGTGAGATGGAGACAGGGTACACTGAAGCTTTCTTT
TRBV5-1	.	TRBJ2-2	.	13	CASRVTVTGELFF	TGCGCCAGCAGGGTGACAGTAACCGGGGAGCTGTTTTTT
TRBV7-9	.	TRBJ1-2	.	15	CASSLAPGTNYGYTF	TGTGCCAGCAGCTTGGCGCCAGGAACTAACTATGGCTACACCTTC
TRBV11-2	.	TRBJ2-2	TRBD1	16	CASNRGPGQGTGELFF	TGTGCCAGCAACCGAGGCCCGGGACAGGGGACCGGGGAGCTGTTTTTT
TRBV3-1/TRBV3-2	once	TRBJ2-5	TRBD2	12	CASSQGEGTQYF	TGTGCCAGCAGCCAAGGGGAGGGGACCCAGTACTTC
TRBV4-2	.	TRBJ2-4	.	14	CASSQESAKNIQYF	TGTGCCAGCAGCCAAGAGAGCGCCAAAAACATTCAGTACTTC
TRBV5-1	.	TRBJ2-1	TRBD2	17	CASSIGTSGRPYNEQFF	TGCGCCAGCAGCATCGGGACTAGCGGGAGGCCCTACAATGAGCAGTTCTTC
TRBV27	once	TRBJ2-7	TRBD2	17	CASSSRASGSGASEQYF	TGTGCCAGCAGTTCCCGGGCTAGCGGGAGTGGGGCTAGCGAGCAGTACTTC
TRBV13	.	TRBJ2-3	.	12	CTSSGETDTQYF	TGCACATCCTCGGGGGAAACAGATACGCAGTATTTT
TRBV5-4	.	TRBJ1-1	TRBD1	15	CASSLRGTGNTEAFF	TGTGCCAGCAGCTTGCGGGGGACAGGGAACACTGAAGCTTTCTTT
TRBV5-5	once	TRBJ2-7	.	14	CASTLRLASYEQYF	TGTGCCAGCACCTTAAGACTGGCGTCCTACGAGCAGTACTTC